This is a list of T cell receptor beta chains from one sample in a study of T-cell reconstitution after alpha-beta-depleted transplantation in children. TCRdb reprocessed the PCR reads with MiXCR, giving one entry per CDR3 protein. This table holds hundreds of thousands of distinct CDR3 sequences, roughly 13% found once. Sequences were derived from PBMCs, sampled before TCRalphabeta/CD19-depleted stem cell transplant. The receptors were gathered from a girl aged 2 to 9 with congenital amegakaryocytic thrombocytopenia, due to receive a stem cell transplant. Both conserved end residues are part of each CDR3. A D gene is named only where the DNA matches it firmly. The size field is filled for only some rows; it gives once, few, many or a size class.

j_gene,abundance,v_gene,d_gene,CDR3nt,CDR3aa
TRBJ2-3,many,TRBV9,TRBD2,TGTGCCAGCAGCGCCCTAGCGGAAGATACGCAGTATTTT,CASSALAEDTQYF
TRBJ2-7,few,TRBV7-9,.,TGTGCCAGCAGCTCCCGATGGAGCGAGCAGTACTTC,CASSSRWSEQYF
TRBJ1-1,.,TRBV6-5,.,TGTGCCAGCAGTTACTCTCCAGGGGTGAACACTGAAGCTTTCTTT,CASSYSPGVNTEAFF
TRBJ2-7,few,TRBV5-1,TRBD1,TGCGCCAGCAGCTTCCGGACAGGGACCTACGAGCAGTACTTC,CASSFRTGTYEQYF
TRBJ2-1,many,TRBV6-5,.,TGTGCCAGCAGTTACGTTCCCAGCTACAATGAGCAGTTCTTC,CASSYVPSYNEQFF
TRBJ1-2,few,TRBV11-2,.,TGTGCCAGCAGCTTTATCGGGACACCAAACACCTTC,CASSFIGTPNTF
TRBJ2-3,.,TRBV7-9,.,TGTGCCAGCAGCTTAGGGGACCTGCGGAACCCAGATACGCAGTATTTT,CASSLGDLRNPDTQYF
TRBJ1-5,many,TRBV7-2,.,TGTGCCAGCAGCCCAGAGAACTATAGCAATCAGCCCCAGCATTTT,CASSPENYSNQPQHF
TRBJ1-1,many,TRBV5-1,TRBD1,TGCGCCAGCAGCCCGGTTGGGACAGGTAACCCTGAAGCTTTCTTT,CASSPVGTGNPEAFF
TRBJ1-1,.,TRBV28,.,TGTGCCAGCAGAACTACAGGCGCGAACACTGAAGCTTTCTTT,CASRTTGANTEAFF
TRBJ2-7,few,TRBV5-1,TRBD2,TGCGCCAGCAGCGATGGACTAGCGGGAATCGACGAGCAGTACTTC,CASSDGLAGIDEQYF
TRBJ2-1,few,TRBV5-1,.,TGCGCCAGCAGCCACCCGTCCAATGAGCAGTTCTTC,CASSHPSNEQFF
TRBJ2-5,few,TRBV7-7,.,TGTGCCAGCAGTCCTTTGACAACCCAAGAGACCCAGTACTTC,CASSPLTTQETQYF
TRBJ2-7,many,TRBV10-3,.,TGTGCCATCAGCTTCGCCAACGAGCAGTACTTC,CAISFANEQYF
TRBJ2-1,many,TRBV20-1,TRBD2,TGCAGTGCTTTCCTAATAGGGAGGGGACACAATGAGCAGTTCTTC,CSAFLIGRGHNEQFF
TRBJ1-1,.,TRBV12-3/TRBV12-4,.,TGTGCCAGCAGCTTAGTCCTCAGAACAGGTGACACTGAAGCTTTCTTT,CASSLVLRTGDTEAFF
TRBJ2-7,many,TRBV6-5,TRBD2,TGTGCCAGCAATGGCGGGAGGGGTGAGCAGTACTTC,CASNGGRGEQYF
TRBJ2-1,.,TRBV12-3/TRBV12-4,.,TGTGCCAGCAGTTCCGGGACCGCCAACTACAATGAGCAGTTCTTC,CASSSGTANYNEQFF
TRBJ2-5,.,TRBV29-1,.,TGCAGCGCACTACCTGGTGATGGGGAGACCCAGTACTTC,CSALPGDGETQYF
TRBJ2-1,few,TRBV30,.,TGTGCCTGGATATCTGGGACCTATGACTACAATGAGCAGTTCTTC,CAWISGTYDYNEQFF
TRBJ2-7,many,TRBV10-3,TRBD1,TGTGCCATCAGGAGACAGGGCCAATCCTACGAGCAGTACTTC,CAIRRQGQSYEQYF
TRBJ2-1,.,TRBV27,TRBD2,TGTGCCAGCAGTTCCTACGCGGGAGGAGGGGTCAGTGGTGAGCAGTTCTTC,CASSSYAGGGVSGEQFF
TRBJ2-1,.,TRBV5-1,.,TGCGCCAGCAGCTTTCAGGCAACCTACAATGAGCAGTTCTTC,CASSFQATYNEQFF
TRBJ2-3,many,TRBV5-1,.,TGCGCCAGCAGCTCGACGTGGGATACGCAGTATTTT,CASSSTWDTQYF
TRBJ2-7,.,TRBV5-1,TRBD2,TGCGCCAGCAGCTACACTAGCGGGAGAGAGTACGAGCAGTACTTC,CASSYTSGREYEQYF
TRBJ2-1,many,TRBV29-1,.,TGCAGCGTTTTGCGTAATGAGCAGTTCTTC,CSVLRNEQFF
TRBJ1-2,many,TRBV5-1,TRBD1,TGCGCCAGCAGACAGGGGAGGAACTATGGCTACACCTTC,CASRQGRNYGYTF
TRBJ2-3,.,TRBV11-2,.,TGTGCCAGCAGCTTAGATCGAGTCACAGATACGCTGTATTTT,CASSLDRVTDTLYF